These 20 T cell receptor beta chains were all obtained from the same sample, sequenced in a study of cytomegalovirus exposure and HLA in healthy donors. The PCR was carried out with 60 Vbeta primers and 13 Jbeta primers. Repertoires were generated with immunoSEQ multiplex PCR, while TCRdb's copy carries only in-frame clones and drops some. The table shows roughly 250,000 clones, with roughly four fifths occurring only once. The sample comprised PBMCs. All receptors come from a woman in her thirties or forties in good health and CMV-seropositive.

This chain links TRBV30 with TRBJ1-1; a possible D gene is TRBD1 (5 bases). V was shortened by 7 bases and J by 8 bases, with 17 bases between the two germline ends. The CDR3 totals 12 residues. Germline-derived CDR1 and CDR2 are GTSNPN and SVGIG (reference sequence). CDR3 nucleotides: TGTGCCTCCTCCCGGGGGGAACGAGAAGCTTTCTTT. This codes for CASSRGEREAFF.

This clone was found a few times. Other DNA sequences in the same sample also yield this CDR3. The chain uses TRBV5-6 and TRBJ2-5; D not certain. The CDR3 consists of 14 residues. V was shortened by 1 base and J by 0 bases, with 7 bases between the two germline ends. Germline V CDR1 and CDR2: SGHDT, YYEEEE. CDR3 loop: CASSLRGYQETQYF. The CDR3 DNA sequence: TGTGCCAGCAGCTTGCGAGGATACCAAGAGACCCAGTACTTC.

This clone occurred a few times. The chain has TRBV5-1 and TRBJ1-5; 9 bases fit TRBD1. Germline loops: CDR1 SGHRS, CDR2 YFSETQ. The CDR3 extends over 17 amino acids. V was pared by 4 bases and J by 5 bases, with 13 bases of the junction left unmatched. The CDR3 here is CASSPGTGISSDQPQHF. The CDR3 region has the DNA TGCGCCAGCAGCCCCGGGACAGGGATAAGTTCGGATCAGCCCCAGCATTTT. The full variable domain, with the rest looked up from reference TRBV5-1 and TRBJ1-5, is KAGVTQTPRYLIKTRGQQVTLSCSPISGHRSVSWYQQTPGQGLQFLFEYFSETQRNKGNFPGRFSGRQFSNSRSEMNVSTLELGDSALYLCASSPGTGISSDQPQHFGDGTRLSIL.

The chain is built from TRBV9 and TRBJ2-4, with 8 bases aligning to TRBD2. The CDR3 has 16 amino acids. The V and J ends lost 4 bases and 3 bases, in that order; junction bases with no gene match: 9. CDR1 and CDR2 from the germline V gene are SGDLS and YYNGEE. CDR3 in DNA: TGTGCCAGCAGCCCCAGTTGGGCGGGAGGCAAAAACATTCAGTACTTC. It encodes CASSPSWAGGKNIQYF.

The genes are TRBV11-2 and TRBJ2-2; D possibly corresponds to TRBD2 (5 bases). CDR1 and CDR2 from the germline V gene are SGHAT and FQNNGV. CDR3 size: 16 residues. V gave up 4 bases and J gave up 2 bases, with 14 bases separating them. The DNA of the CDR3 is TGTGCCAGCAGCTCCGGGATCGCCCTCAACACCGGGGAGCTGTTTTTT. It yields the protein CASSSGIALNTGELFF.

V gene TRBV29-1 combines with J gene TRBJ1-2; TRBD1 might be the D (5 bases). The CDR3 totals 13 residues. CDR1 is SQVTM, CDR2 ANQGSEA, per germline. The V gene lost 1 base and the J gene lost 4 bases, with 10 bases spanning the gap. In nucleotides, the CDR3 is TGCAGCGTTGAAGGGGGCCATGGCTATGGCTACACCTTC. This encodes CSVEGGHGYGYTF.

The V and J genes are TRBV7-2 and TRBJ1-2; D is perhaps TRBD1 (6 bases). The germline gives CDR1 SGHTA, CDR2 FQGNSA. This CDR3 is built from 13 residues. The ends were cut back, 2 bases at V and 7 bases at J, with 11 bases in the middle. The CDR3 coding sequence is TGTGCCAGCAGCTTACAGGACAGTAGTGGCTACACCTTC. Its translation is CASSLQDSSGYTF.

CDR3 bases: TGTGCCACCAGCAGAGATCGTTCCCCCCTCCACTTT. Its translation: CATSRDRSPLHF. The chain has TRBV15 and TRBJ1-6, with unresolved D. V lost 0 bases, J lost 13 bases, and 7 bases lay in between. This CDR3 spans 12 amino acids. Germline-derived CDR1 and CDR2 are LNHNV and YYDKDF (reference sequence).

The chain couples TRBV5-1 to TRBJ2-2; possible D gene TRBD1, 6 bases. Trimming pared 9 bases from V and 3 bases from J, leaving 15 bases between. CDR3 length equals 14 residues. Germline V CDR1 and CDR2: SGHRS, YFSETQ. This CDR3 reads CAIRRGGDTGELFF. CDR3 coding DNA: TGCGCCATCCGGCGAGGGGGAGACACCGGGGAGCTGTTTTTT.

The chain carries TRBV18 and TRBJ2-1; 14 nucleotides agree with TRBD2. Germline V CDR1 and CDR2: KGHSH, LQKENI. V shed 3 bases and J 7 bases; nucleotides not matched to a gene: 5. The CDR3 contains 16 residues. In DNA form, the CDR3 reads TGTGCCAGCTCACCGCAGGGACTAGCGGGAGTGAATGAGCAGTTCTTC. Encoded protein: CASSPQGLAGVNEQFF. Full variable domain (remainder filled in from reference TRBV18 and TRBJ2-1): NAGVMQNPRHLVRRRGQEARLRCSPMKGHSHVYWYRQLPEEGLKFMVYLQKENIIDESGMPKERFSAEFPKEGPSILRIQQVVRGDSAAYFCASSPQGLAGVNEQFFGPGTRLTVL.

The CDR3 region is CASSYSHGNTIYF. CDR3 nucleotide sequence: TGTGCCAGCAGCTATAGCCATGGAAACACCATATATTTT. The chain has TRBV5-6 and TRBJ1-3, with unresolved D. The V end lost 3 bases, the J end lost 3 bases, and 7 bases lay between the germline ends. The length of the CDR3 is 13 residues. Germline CDR1 SGHDT, CDR2 YYEEEE.

V and J are TRBV14 and TRBJ2-1; 8 nucleotides match TRBD1. The trim removed 1 base at V and 7 bases at J, leaving 9 bases unmatched. The length of the CDR3 is 16 residues. Germline lookup yields CDR1 SGHDN and CDR2 FVKESK. CDR3 coding DNA: TGTGCCAGCAGCCAAGTCCTACAGGGGGGAATTAATGAGCAGTTCTTC. It codes for CASSQVLQGGINEQFF.

About this clone itself: This sample also contains other DNA sequences that code for the same CDR3. This chain connects TRBV7-9 to TRBJ1-2, with 7 nucleotides matching TRBD1. Unmatched junction bases numbered 5, after V lost 6 bases and J lost 7 bases. The CDR3 sequence is 12 residues long. CDR1 SEHNR and CDR2 FQNEAQ come from the germline V gene (reference sequence). CDR3 DNA sequence: TGTGCCAGCAGTCGACAGGGATCTGGCTACACCTTC. Protein sequence: CASSRQGSGYTF.

V is TRBV7-2 and J is TRBJ1-2; the match to TRBD1 covers 9 bases. Germline V lookup: CDR1 SGHTA, CDR2 FQGNSA. The CDR3 totals 14 residues. Trimming at V came to 5 bases and at J to 8 bases, leaving 9 bases not matched to a gene. CDR3 in DNA: TGTGCCAGCAGCAACTCACAGGGGGCAGGGGGCTACACCTTC. It encodes CASSNSQGAGGYTF.

V usage is TRBV27 and J usage is TRBJ1-2; the D gene is possibly TRBD1 (5 bases). The CDR3 spans 14 residues. The ends were cut back, 4 bases at V and 3 bases at J, with 12 bases in the middle. Germline CDR1 MNHEY, CDR2 SMNVEV (reference sequence). The CDR3 DNA sequence: TGTGCCAGCAGTTCCGGCGGGGCGGACTATGGCTACACCTTC. Residues: CASSSGGADYGYTF.

The chain has TRBV5-5 and TRBJ1-1; D is unresolved. Per the germline V gene, CDR1 is SGHKS and CDR2 is YYEKEE (reference sequence). V was pared by 0 bases and J by 4 bases, with 7 bases between. This CDR3 is built from 13 residues. The CDR3 loop is CASSLGRGTEAFF. The CDR3 DNA reads TGTGCCAGCAGCTTGGGCAGAGGCACTGAAGCTTTCTTT.

The genes are TRBV7-8 and TRBJ1-1; 7 bases agree with TRBD1. The CDR3 covers 21 residues. After removal of 1 base from V and 4 bases from J, the junction contained 24 bases not matched to a gene. The germline V gene encodes CDR1 SGHVS and CDR2 FQNEAQ. CDR3 protein: CASSLGRAGPAAGGVGTEAFF. DNA of the CDR3: TGTGCCAGCAGCTTAGGGAGGGCAGGCCCGGCGGCAGGGGGTGTGGGCACTGAAGCTTTCTTT.

The V and J genes are TRBV19 and TRBJ2-1; 9 bases match TRBD2. V trimming: 6 bases; J trimming: 0 bases; junction bases outside the gene matches: 6. Germline lookup yields CDR1 LNHDA and CDR2 SQIVND (reference sequence). CDR3 length: 16 residues. The DNA for the CDR3 is TGTGCCAGTAGGACCCTAGCGGGAAGCTCCTACAATGAGCAGTTCTTC. Encoded protein: CASRTLAGSSYNEQFF.

The V gene is TRBV6-1, the J gene TRBJ1-1; D is unresolved. This CDR3 is 15 amino acids long. Germline CDR1 and CDR2: MNHNS and SASEGT. V lost 1 base to trimming and J lost 1 base, with 10 bases between them. As DNA, the CDR3 is TGTGCCAGCAGTGAAGTCGACACTAGGAACACTGAAGCTTTCTTT. Translation gives CASSEVDTRNTEAFF.

The chain couples TRBV4-1 to TRBJ2-5; 13 positions match TRBD2. With V trimmed by 3 bases and J by 4 bases, 11 bases remained unmatched. CDR3 length: 18 amino acids. Germline V CDR1 and CDR2: MGHRA, YSYEKL. The DNA of the CDR3 is TGCGCCAGCAGCCAGGGGACTAGCGGGGCCCCGGTAGGAGAGACCCAGTACTTC. Translating gives CASSQGTSGAPVGETQYF.